This T cell receptor beta chain is drawn from a study of CD8 T cells in ankylosing spondylitis. Points from the study as a whole: Matched ankylosing spondylitis synovial fluid reportedly showed significant enrichment of disease-linked clones. Blood of patients with ankylosing spondylitis appeared to be characterized by a TCR beta motif of several highly homologous variants. The authors found the disease-linked clones to be CD8+ and relatively rare in peripheral blood.

Molecular-barcoded quantitative 5'-RACE produced these TCR beta libraries. TCRdb re-derived calls from the 5' RACE reads in MiXCR, one entry per CDR3 protein. The table includes over 25,000 distinct CDR3 sequences, 14% detected once. Worth noting for this clonotype: Its antigen is not identified.

With 7 bases removed from V and 11 bases from J, the gap between germline ends came to 17 bases. There are 13 residues in the CDR3. The sequence was collected from a male donor with ankylosing spondylitis or in good health (not recorded which). The chain employs TRBV12-3 or TRBV12-4 and TRBJ1-4, with D possibly matching TRBD1 (5 bases). Sequencing used blood. CDR3 protein: CASTSVDWGKLFF. CDR3 nucleotide sequence: TGTGCCAGCACCTCGGTCGACTGGGGGAAACTGTTTTTT.